This TCR beta chain was sequenced for a study of shared clonotypes between healthy human individuals. V lost 3 bases to trimming and J lost 8 bases, with 16 bases between them. The V gene's germline CDR1 is MGHRA and CDR2 YSYEKL. There are 15 residues in the CDR3. Assay used: immunoSEQ multiplex PCR; TCRdb lists only in-frame clones, some missing. The sample comprises 2 million to 2.5 million clones, over 85% of which are singletons, and 0.39% rests with the top ten. Notes on the study in general: Generally, estimated richness proved larger in naive subsets than it did in memory subsets.

This clone was detected only a few times. Its antigen is not identified. The clonotype originates from a man younger than 35 in good health. Some clones in this sample may be carry-over from other donors' samples. The genes are TRBV4-1 and TRBJ1-4; the D gene is possibly TRBD1 (5 bases). The sample was naive CD4+ T cells from PBMCs. Described subset: CD45RA+ positively selected. CDR3 residues: CASSQVGAGYEKLFF. CDR3 coding DNA: TGCGCCAGCAGCCAGGTTGGGGCAGGGTACGAAAAACTGTTTTTT.